This T cell receptor (beta chain) stems from a study of cytomegalovirus exposure and HLA in healthy donors. Study in general: Counted in an early data release were tens of millions of unique TCRs from HLA-typed donors. There were over 350 genotyped donors. Of these, 81% fell in the genetic ancestry cluster associated with self-reported Caucasian donors.

General observations from the study: Previously analyzed data showed that most TCR beta V segments were productive at a frequency of about 87% or about 30%.

In regard to this clone: No antigen is known for it.

In the PCR, 60 Vbeta and 13 Jbeta primers were used. Libraries were prepared by immunoSEQ multiplex PCR; TCRdb keeps only in-frame clonotypes and omits some of them. The sample consists of roughly 200,000 clones, roughly 78% of them appearing once. There are 16 residues in the CDR3. Germline lookup yields CDR1 SGHNT and CDR2 YENEEA. V shed 5 bases, J shed 1 base, and the junction held 10 bases outside the gene matches. The TCR was taken from a woman in her thirties or forties in good health and CMV-seronegative. The material sequenced was PBMCs. This chain connects TRBV11-3 to TRBJ1-1; TRBD1 matches 7 bases. The CDR3 is CASSTHPTGQNTEAFF. The CDR3 DNA reads TGTGCCAGCAGCACCCATCCGACAGGGCAGAACACTGAAGCTTTCTTT.